This TCR beta chain was obtained from a study of blood T cell repertoires in COVID-19. Study-level background: T cells, B-cell-depleted T cells, or PBMCs provided the cDNA or gDNA that served as material.

V shed 5 bases and J 6 bases; nucleotides not matched to a gene: 4. CDR3 length: 15 residues. Germline V gene lookup returns CDR1 SGHAT and CDR2 FQNNGV. Authors' data handling: Reference gene primer amplification yielded estimated nucleated cell counts. The repertoire was sequenced with immunoSEQ multiplex PCR; TCRdb's copy has only in-frame clones and lacks some. Clone size and the V and J calls come from that table; the DNA yielded D and trimming. The data show 200,000 to 250,000 clones, over 70% seen once. Clinical history as reported by participants underpinned cohort assignment. The source is a woman aged 25 to 39 who had been exposed to COVID-19. The material sequenced was PBMCs or T cells enriched from blood (not recorded which). This chain joins TRBV11-2 and TRBJ2-1; 13 bases are a match to TRBD2. CDR3 coding DNA: TGTGCCAGCAGCCCAGGACTAGCGGGAGTCAATGAGCAGTTCTTC. Translation gives CASSPGLAGVNEQFF.